A single sample is the source of the 25 T cell receptor beta chains below, sequenced in a study of shared clonotypes between healthy human individuals. Produced via immunoSEQ multiplex PCR; TCRdb's table is partial and in-frame only. The table shows more than 2 million clones, with roughly 94% occurring only once. Input material: naive CD4+ T cells sorted from blood. The subset was: CD45RA+ positively selected. All receptors derive from a man in his late teens or twenties in good health.

The rearrangement joins TRBV27 to TRBJ2-7, with TRBD1 as a possible D gene (5 bases). Germline CDR1 MNHEY, CDR2 SMNVEV (reference sequence). V was cut by 5 bases and J by 2 bases, with 10 bases left in between. The CDR3 has 13 amino acids. Here the CDR3 reads CASSPRAPYEQYF. The CDR3 nucleotides read TGTGCCAGCAGTCCCAGGGCGCCCTACGAGCAGTACTTC.

This chain links TRBV4-2 with TRBJ1-4; 9 positions match TRBD1. The CDR3 is made up of 16 amino acids. Germline V gives CDR1 LGHNA, CDR2 YNFKEQ. With V trimmed by 1 base and J by 6 bases, 6 bases remained unmatched. In nucleotides, the CDR3 is TGTGCCAGCAGCCAAGTTTCAGGGACAGGGTATGAAAAACTGTTTTTT. Protein product: CASSQVSGTGYEKLFF.

This rearrangement joins TRBV7-2 to TRBJ2-7; 10 bases align to TRBD1. The germline V gene encodes CDR1 SGHTA and CDR2 FQGNSA. The CDR3 extends over 14 amino acids. V shed 2 bases, J shed 7 bases, and the junction held 5 bases outside the gene matches. The CDR3 here is CASSLSWTGGEQYF. CDR3 in DNA: TGTGCCAGCAGCTTAAGTTGGACAGGGGGAGAGCAGTACTTC.

This chain links TRBV7-9 with TRBJ1-3; the D gene is possibly TRBD1 (5 bases). This CDR3 region has 15 residues. Deletions cut 0 bases from V and 0 bases from J, with 6 bases between. The germline V gene has CDR1 SEHNR and CDR2 FQNEAQ (reference sequence). The CDR3 DNA is TGTGCCAGCAGCTTAGCGGGGCGCTCTGGAAACACCATATATTTT. It translates to CASSLAGRSGNTIYF.

This rearrangement joins TRBV20-1 to TRBJ1-2; no clear D gene. V was shortened by 6 bases and J by 6 bases, with 11 bases between the two germline ends. Germline V gene data show CDR1 as DFQATT and CDR2 as SNEGSKA (reference sequence). This CDR3 comprises 11 residues. Here the CDR3 reads CSAPPRDGYTF. CDR3 DNA sequence: TGCAGTGCCCCTCCGCGAGATGGCTACACCTTC.

The rearrangement joins TRBV6-1 to TRBJ2-5; tentatively, D is TRBD1 or TRBD2 (5 bases each). V was shortened by 1 base and J by 1 base, with 7 bases between the two germline ends. CDR3 length: 14 residues. Looked up from germline, CDR1 is MNHNS and CDR2 is SASEGT. The CDR3 nucleotides read TGTGCCAGCAGTGAAGAGGGGAGCCAAGAGACCCAGTACTTC. Encoded protein: CASSEEGSQETQYF.

About this clone itself: Distinct nucleotide sequences in the sample also encode this CDR3. V usage is TRBV5-4 and J usage is TRBJ2-5; the D gene is possibly TRBD1 (6 bases). The CDR3 covers 14 residues. V was pared by 0 bases and J by 5 bases, with 11 bases between. Germline values: CDR1 SGHNT, CDR2 YYREEE (reference sequence). CDR3 nucleotide sequence: TGTGCCAGCAGCTTGGTGGGGGCAGGGGAGACCCAGTACTTC. The encoded protein is CASSLVGAGETQYF.

V is TRBV6-1 and J is TRBJ2-7; either TRBD1 or TRBD2 may supply D (5 bases each). The CDR3 totals 17 residues. Germline CDR1 and CDR2: MNHNS and SASEGT. V lost 3 bases and J 6 bases, leaving 24 bases between the germline ends. This CDR3 reads CASSDARGSLRNGEQYF. CDR3 DNA sequence: TGTGCCAGCAGTGACGCGAGGGGCTCCCTCCGAAACGGCGAGCAGTACTTC.

This clone was observed a single time. The rearrangement uses TRBV5-8 and TRBJ2-3, with D possibly being TRBD1 or TRBD2 (6 bases each). V lost 0 bases to trimming and J lost 2 bases, with 13 bases between them. CDR1 SGHTS and CDR2 YDEGEE come from the germline V gene. The CDR3 sequence is 16 residues long. CDR3 nucleotide sequence: TGTGCCAGCAGCTTGGACGGGGGCCTTATCACAGATACGCAGTATTTT. Its protein product is CASSLDGGLITDTQYF. Full variable domain (rest looked up from reference TRBV5-8 and TRBJ2-3): EAGVTQSPTHLIKTRGQQATLRCSPISGHTSVYWYQQALGLGLQFLLWYDEGEERNRGNFPPRFSGRQFPNYSSELNVNALELEDSALYLCASSLDGGLITDTQYFGPGTRLTVL.

About this clone: This CDR3 is also generated by other DNA sequences in the sample. This chain connects TRBV11-2 to TRBJ1-4, with TRBD1 matching 8 bases. Germline V CDR1 and CDR2: SGHAT, FQNNGV. The CDR3 covers 14 residues. The junction had 5 bases not matched to a gene; V was cut back by 3 bases and J by 8 bases. Here the CDR3 DNA reads TGTGCCAGCAGCTTGACAGGGGTGGGCGAAAAACTGTTTTTT. This encodes CASSLTGVGEKLFF. Based on the CDR3 plus reference TRBV11-2 and TRBJ1-4, the full variable domain is EAGVAQSPRYKIIEKRQSVAFWCNPISGHATLYWYQQILGQGPKLLIQFQNNGVVDDSQLPKDRFSAERLKGVDSTLKIQPAKLEDSAVYLCASSLTGVGEKLFFGSGTQLSVL.

Regarding this clone: One junction end does not reproduce the germline sequence, and a read error may be involved. The chain employs TRBV4-1 and TRBJ1-2; D ambiguous. In germline, CDR1 is MGHRA, CDR2 YSYEKL. The CDR3 length is 15 residues. CDR3 DNA sequence: TGCGCCAGCACCCAAACAAGGCTAGCTAACTATGGCTACACCTTC. Amino acid sequence: CASTQTRLANYGYTF.

The chain is built from TRBV5-4 and TRBJ2-2, with 7 bases aligning to TRBD2. Trimming at V came to 4 bases and at J to 5 bases, leaving 5 bases not matched to a gene. The CDR3 totals 14 residues. CDR1 and CDR2 (germline): SGHNT, YYREEE (reference sequence). CDR3 DNA sequence: TGTGCCAGCAGCCGGGACTACGATACCGGGGAGCTGTTTTTT. Its translation is CASSRDYDTGELFF.

J is TRBJ2-3 and V is TRBV19; possible D gene TRBD2, 5 bases. The CDR3 sequence is 12 residues long. V was shortened by 5 bases and J by 4 bases, with 7 bases between the two germline ends. Germline CDR1 and CDR2: LNHDA and SQIVND (reference sequence). The CDR3 sequence: CASSRGPDTQYF. The CDR3 region has the DNA TGTGCCAGTAGTCGGGGTCCAGATACGCAGTATTTT.

This clone came up once. V gene TRBV10-1 combines with J gene TRBJ1-5; 7 bases line up with TRBD1. Germline-derived CDR1 and CDR2 are WNHNN and SYGVQD (reference sequence). The CDR3 covers 13 residues. Trimming removed 10 bases from V and 6 bases from J; junction bases left unmatched: 9. The CDR3 DNA follows: TGCGCCAATCCGGGACAGCCTTCTCAGCCCCAGCATTTT. Protein: CANPGQPSQPQHF.

This chain uses TRBV28 with TRBJ2-7; the D is unclear. In germline, CDR1 is MDHEN, CDR2 SYDVKM. The CDR3 length is 14 residues. The V and J ends lost 6 bases and 0 bases respectively, with 12 bases between them. CDR3 amino acids: CASRPRPSSYEQYF. The CDR3 nucleotides read TGTGCCAGCAGACCCCGGCCGAGCTCCTACGAGCAGTACTTC.

V gene TRBV11-2 combines with J gene TRBJ1-6; TRBD1 matches 7 bases. Germline trimming cut 5 bases from V and 15 bases from J; bases unmatched to any gene: 13. Germline V CDR1 and CDR2: SGHAT, FQNNGV. The CDR3 totals 14 residues. The CDR3 sequence: CASSPGRGQFVLHF. DNA for the CDR3: TGTGCCAGCAGCCCGGGGAGGGGGCAGTTTGTCCTCCACTTT.

This sequence joins TRBV21-1 and TRBJ2-7; TRBD1 reflects the table's D call only, with no check against the DNA. TRBV21-1 is termed a pseudogene. CDR3 length: 13 amino acids. In nucleotides, the CDR3 is TGTGCCAGCAGCAAGCACAGGGGCCACGAGCAGTACTTC. Translation: CASSKHRGHEQYF.

The chain links TRBV28 to TRBJ1-4, with D maybe TRBD1 (6 bases). Germline values: CDR1 MDHEN, CDR2 SYDVKM. The CDR3 extends over 15 amino acids. With 6 bases removed from V and 4 bases from J, the gap between germline ends came to 15 bases. CDR3 protein: CASSPWGGGNEKLFF. As DNA, the CDR3 is TGTGCCAGCAGCCCCTGGGGAGGGGGTAATGAAAAACTGTTTTTT.

J is TRBJ1-4 and V is TRBV25-1; the D gene is possibly TRBD1 (6 bases). The germline CDR1 and CDR2 sequences are MGHDK and SYGVNS. Trimming left V 4 bases short and J 8 bases short, with 14 bases between. The CDR3 has 14 residues. CDR3 loop: CASSVYREGEKLFF. DNA for the CDR3: TGTGCCAGCAGTGTATACAGGGAGGGGGAAAAACTGTTTTTT.

This chain connects TRBV5-4 to TRBJ2-5; weak D call: TRBD1 (6 bases). Trimming took 4 bases from V and 4 from J, leaving 20 bases between them. Germline V CDR1 and CDR2: SGHNT, YYREEE (reference sequence). CDR3 length: 16 residues. The CDR3 reads CASSTWTASLRETQYF. In nucleotides, the CDR3 is TGTGCCAGCAGCACCTGGACAGCTTCCCTGAGAGAGACCCAGTACTTC.

Regarding this clone: At one end the junction does not follow the germline gene, possibly because of a read error. The V and J genes are TRBV2 and TRBJ1-2; 10 positions agree with TRBD1. The V gene's germline CDR1 is SNHLY and CDR2 FYNNEI. CDR3 length equals 12 residues. CDR3 in DNA: TGTGCCAGCAGTGAAGCTGGGACAGGGGCTGACTTC. It translates to CASSEAGTGADF.

This clone was detected only once. The genes are TRBV5-1 and TRBJ2-7; the match to TRBD2 covers 14 bases. CDR3 length equals 16 residues. Trimming took 1 base from V and 3 from J; bases not matched to a gene: 3. Germline V CDR1 and CDR2: SGHRS, YFSETQ. CDR3 coding DNA: TGCGCCAGCAGCTTGTATGGGACTAGCGGGAGCTACGAGCAGTACTTC. It is translated as CASSLYGTSGSYEQYF.

The J gene is TRBJ2-1, the V gene TRBV6-1; D may match TRBD1 or TRBD2 (5 bases each). V was clipped by 7 bases and J by 2 bases, with 12 bases between them. The CDR3 sequence is 14 residues long. In germline, CDR1 is MNHNS, CDR2 SASEGT. Here the CDR3 DNA reads TGTGCCAGCACTGAGGGACCGCCCTACAATGAGCAGTTCTTC. Protein product: CASTEGPPYNEQFF.

The chain carries TRBV2 and TRBJ1-6, with D possibly matching TRBD1 (5 bases). V was clipped by 8 bases and J by 1 base, with 12 bases between them. The CDR3 consists of 15 residues. Germline-derived CDR1 and CDR2 are SNHLY and FYNNEI. CDR3 amino acids: CASSTQESYNSPLHF. The CDR3 DNA is TGTGCCAGCTCGACACAGGAATCCTATAATTCACCCCTCCACTTT. The full variable domain, in which reference TRBV2 and TRBJ1-6 provide the parts outside the CDR3, is EPEVTQTPSHQVTQMGQEVILRCVPISNHLYFYWYRQILGQKVEFLVSFYNNEISEKSEIFDDQFSVERPDGSNFTLKIRSTKLEDSAMYFCASSTQESYNSPLHFGNGTRLTVT.

This chain joins TRBV19 and TRBJ1-2, with a weak D call TRBD1 (6 bases). This CDR3 spans 13 amino acids. Germline loops: CDR1 LNHDA, CDR2 SQIVND (reference sequence). V gave up 4 bases and J gave up 4 bases, with 10 bases separating them. CDR3 sequence: CASSTWTVYGYTF. The DNA for the CDR3 is TGTGCCAGTAGTACTTGGACAGTCTATGGCTACACCTTC.